The 29 T cell receptor beta chains listed next were all sequenced from one sample in a study of shared clonotypes between healthy human individuals. Sequencing used immunoSEQ multiplex PCR; TCRdb keeps in-frame clones, though not all of them. The table shows roughly 2.2 million clones, with 85% to 95% occurring only once. The specimen was naive CD4+ T cells from PBMCs. Subset reported: CD45RA+ positively selected. Receptors were obtained from a man aged 18 to 30 in good health. Some clones in this sample may be carry-over from other donors' samples.

The chain has TRBV4-3 and TRBJ1-2, with D possibly being TRBD1 (6 bases). The CDR3 contains 14 residues. Germline V gene sequence: CDR1 LGHNA, CDR2 YSLEER. Trimming pared 6 bases from V and 0 bases from J, leaving 11 bases between. The CDR3 nucleotides are TGCGCCAGCAGGGGGGGGCAGTCTAACTATGGCTACACCTTC. It translates to CASRGGQSNYGYTF.

This clone was seen only once. The V call is TRBV6-6, the J call TRBJ2-7, with 7 bases matching TRBD1. Germline lookup yields CDR1 MNHNY and CDR2 SVGAGI (reference sequence). V was clipped by 6 bases and J by 3 bases; unmatched bases: 14. This CDR3 has 16 amino acids. The CDR3 bases are TGTGCCAGCAGGCCGGGACAGATAATTACAAGCTACGAGCAGTACTTC. Translating gives CASRPGQIITSYEQYF.

The CDR3 nucleotides read TGTGCCAGTGCGGGTCGCGCGAACACCGGGGAGCTGTTTTTT. Protein sequence: CASAGRANTGELFF. The V gene is TRBV25-1, the J gene TRBJ2-2; the D gene is possibly TRBD2 (5 bases). Trimming left V 9 bases short and J 0 bases short, with 11 bases between. Germline-derived CDR1 and CDR2 are MGHDK and SYGVNS. The CDR3 totals 14 residues.

This clone was recorded only once. The J gene is TRBJ2-6, the V gene TRBV5-5; the D gene could be TRBD1 or TRBD2 (5 bases each). Germline values: CDR1 SGHKS, CDR2 YYEKEE (reference sequence). This CDR3 spans 20 amino acids. Trimming cost V 4 bases and J 0 bases, with 23 bases left between them. CDR3 DNA sequence: TGTGCCAGCAGCGCACCGCATCAACCGGGACGTATCTCTGGGGCCAACGTCCTGACTTTC. It codes for CASSAPHQPGRISGANVLTF.

The chain joins TRBV18 to TRBJ1-4; D ambiguous. V lost 3 bases and J lost 8, with 10 bases in between. Germline V gene sequence: CDR1 KGHSH, CDR2 LQKENI. This CDR3 is 13 amino acids long. CDR3 sequence (DNA): TGTGCCAGCTCACCCAATCAAAGGGAAAAACTGTTTTTT. It specifies CASSPNQREKLFF. The full variable domain, rest sourced from reference TRBV18 and TRBJ1-4, is NAGVMQNPRHLVRRRGQEARLRCSPMKGHSHVYWYRQLPEEGLKFMVYLQKENIIDESGMPKERFSAEFPKEGPSILRIQQVVRGDSAAYFCASSPNQREKLFFGSGTQLSVL.

This chain links TRBV6-1 with TRBJ2-7; D might be TRBD1 (5 bases). This CDR3 comprises 16 residues. Trimming removed 2 bases at V and 2 bases at J, with 16 bases between. In germline, CDR1 is MNHNS, CDR2 SASEGT. The CDR3 loop is CASSEFSSGAAYEQYF. As DNA, the CDR3 is TGTGCCAGCAGTGAATTCTCATCTGGGGCAGCCTACGAGCAGTACTTC.

The rearrangement joins TRBV7-2 to TRBJ1-3; D is possibly TRBD1 (5 bases). Per germline, CDR1 SGHTA and CDR2 FQGNSA. The CDR3 consists of 15 residues. V dropped 3 bases and J dropped 9 bases, with 18 bases sitting between them. Here the CDR3 reads CASSFAGTWDSTIYF. CDR3 nucleotides: TGTGCCAGCAGCTTTGCCGGGACGTGGGATAGCACCATATATTTT.

The chain couples TRBV5-1 to TRBJ2-2; D call uncertain. The V and J ends lost 6 bases and 14 bases respectively, with 11 bases between them. The CDR3 loop spans 10 amino acids. Germline V gene lookup returns CDR1 SGHRS and CDR2 YFSETQ. The CDR3, as DNA: TGCGCCAGCACCCCTGCTTCCCTGTTTTTT. It codes for CASTPASLFF.

The J gene is TRBJ1-2, the V gene TRBV19, with D tentatively TRBD1 (5 bases). The CDR3 is 16 amino acids. Trimming took off 6 bases at V and 2 bases at J, with 19 bases between the two ends. Germline V CDR1 and CDR2: LNHDA, SQIVND (reference sequence). As DNA, the CDR3 is TGTGCCAGTAGGGATTCCGGGCCTTGGGGGAACTATGGCTACACCTTC. Translated: CASRDSGPWGNYGYTF.

The count of this clone is one. The rearrangement uses TRBV2 and TRBJ1-5; D unclear. The V gene lost 6 bases and the J gene lost 0 bases, with 21 bases spanning the gap. Germline assignment: CDR1 SNHLY and CDR2 FYNNEI. CDR3 size: 18 residues. The CDR3 nucleotides read TGTGCCAGCAGCCTCGATGCGGCGCTAAAATATAGCAATCAGCCCCAGCATTTT. Translation gives CASSLDAALKYSNQPQHF.

The chain uses TRBV28 and TRBJ2-6; D is unclear. The V gene lost 8 bases and the J gene lost 3 bases, with 11 bases spanning the gap. This CDR3 is built from 14 residues. Germline CDR1 is MDHEN and CDR2 is SYDVKM. CDR3 sequence reads: CASVLSGGANVLTF. For the CDR3, the DNA is TGTGCCAGCGTGTTGTCAGGTGGGGCCAACGTCCTGACTTTC.

This chain uses TRBV14 with TRBJ2-7; D possibly matches TRBD1 or TRBD2 (5 bases each). Trimming pared 4 bases from V and 2 bases from J, leaving 18 bases between. Germline CDR1 is SGHDN and CDR2 is FVKESK. The CDR3 runs to 16 residues. CDR3 sequence (DNA): TGTGCCAGCAGCCGCCAGAGGGGCATTTACCCCTACGAGCAGTACTTC. This gives the protein CASSRQRGIYPYEQYF. Using reference TRBV14 and TRBJ2-7 for the parts outside the CDR3, the full variable domain is EAGVTQFPSHSVIEKGQTVTLRCDPISGHDNLYWYRRVMGKEIKFLLHFVKESKQDESGMPNNRFLAERTGGTYSTLKVQPAELEDSGVYFCASSRQRGIYPYEQYFGPGTRLTVT.

The chain links TRBV9 to TRBJ2-5; D gene ambiguous. The CDR3 loop spans 13 amino acids. In germline, CDR1 is SGDLS, CDR2 YYNGEE. V dropped 0 bases and J dropped 4 bases, with 7 bases sitting between them. CDR3 loop: CASSVDPAETQYF. In DNA form, the CDR3 reads TGTGCCAGCAGCGTAGACCCAGCAGAGACCCAGTACTTC.

V is TRBV11-3 and J is TRBJ2-1; unclear D gene. With 2 bases removed from V and 8 bases from J, the gap between germline ends came to 10 bases. The CDR3 covers 13 residues. In germline, CDR1 is SGHNT, CDR2 YENEEA. As DNA, the CDR3 is TGTGCCAGCAGCTTAATGATTTACGATGAGCAGTTCTTC. Protein product: CASSLMIYDEQFF.

This chain connects TRBV5-4 to TRBJ2-6, with D hard to call. Germline V gives CDR1 SGHNT, CDR2 YYREEE (reference sequence). V lost 2 bases to trimming and J lost 4 bases, with 13 bases between them. The CDR3 extends over 16 amino acids. This CDR3 reads CASSFLWRSGANVLTF. In nucleotides, the CDR3 is TGTGCCAGCAGCTTTTTATGGAGATCAGGGGCCAACGTCCTGACTTTC.

This chain links TRBV6-1 with TRBJ2-1; no definite D call. This CDR3 region has 14 residues. V lost 2 bases to trimming and J lost 0 bases, with 5 bases between them. The germline CDR1 and CDR2 sequences are MNHNS and SASEGT. The CDR3 DNA is TGTGCCAGCAGTGAACCTTTCTCCTACAATGAGCAGTTCTTC. Its translation: CASSEPFSYNEQFF.

This chain joins TRBV11-2 and TRBJ2-7; D unclear. Per germline, CDR1 SGHAT and CDR2 FQNNGV. The CDR3 is made up of 19 amino acids. With 0 bases removed from V and 2 bases from J, the gap between germline ends came to 23 bases. The CDR3 protein is CASSLELPSWGQPPYEQYF. The CDR3 DNA reads as TGTGCCAGCAGCTTAGAGCTCCCCAGCTGGGGTCAACCACCCTACGAGCAGTACTTC.

The rearrangement uses TRBV7-3 and TRBJ2-5; D possibly matches TRBD1 or TRBD2 (6 bases each). Germline V gene data show CDR1 as SGHTA and CDR2 as FQGTGA. V shed 3 bases and J shed 3 bases, with 11 bases lying between them. The CDR3 is 14 residues long. Written as DNA, the CDR3 is TGTGCCAGCAGCTTCCCGGGGGCGGAAGAGACCCAGTACTTC. This encodes CASSFPGAEETQYF.

This chain links TRBV27 with TRBJ2-3, with D hard to call. The CDR3 extends over 16 amino acids. Germline loops: CDR1 MNHEY, CDR2 SMNVEV (reference sequence). With 7 bases removed from V and 5 bases from J, the gap between germline ends came to 22 bases. CDR3 in amino acids: CASTSVGAQYKDTQYF. Written as DNA, the CDR3 is TGTGCCAGCACCTCGGTTGGAGCGCAGTATAAAGATACGCAGTATTTT.

The V call is TRBV28, the J call TRBJ2-7; D might be TRBD1 (5 bases). V lost 5 bases and J lost 1, with 15 bases in between. The CDR3 totals 15 residues. CDR1 is MDHEN, CDR2 SYDVKM, per germline. DNA of the CDR3: TGTGCCAGCAGTCCAGGGCAGGTGGGGTCCTACGAGCAGTACTTC. It translates to CASSPGQVGSYEQYF.

The rearrangement joins TRBV28 to TRBJ1-1, with 10 bases matching TRBD1. V lost 7 bases and J lost 10; bases outside the gene matches: 15. The V gene's germline CDR1 is MDHEN and CDR2 SYDVKM. The CDR3 is 15 amino acids. CDR3 coding DNA: TGTGCCAGCAACTCCGTGGGGGACAGGGGAATTACAGCTTTCTTT. Amino acids: CASNSVGDRGITAFF.

The chain is built from TRBV7-2 and TRBJ1-5; D gene uncertain. Per the germline V gene, CDR1 is SGHTA and CDR2 is FQGNSA. The CDR3 totals 15 residues. V was clipped by 4 bases and J by 3 bases, with 13 bases between them. CDR3 region: CASSSSVTDNQPQHF. The CDR3 DNA sequence: TGTGCCAGCAGCTCTAGTGTAACGGACAATCAGCCCCAGCATTTT.

Worth noting for this clone: The junction departs from the called germline gene at one end, perhaps through a read error. The V call is TRBV5-4, the J call TRBJ1-2; unclear D gene. CDR1 and CDR2 (germline): SGHNT, YYREEE (reference sequence). CDR3 length: 13 amino acids. The CDR3 sequence: CAGRRRGNYGYTF. CDR3 nucleotides: TGTGCCGGCAGACGCCGGGGTAACTATGGCTACACCTTC.

Points on this clone: The sample holds other DNA sequences that translate to the same CDR3. The chain couples TRBV5-1 to TRBJ2-2; 8 bases map to TRBD1. The CDR3 loop spans 15 amino acids. V lost 2 bases to trimming and J lost 4 bases; unmatched junction nucleotides: 4. The V gene's germline CDR1 is SGHRS and CDR2 YFSETQ. CDR3 DNA: TGCGCCAGCAGCTTAGTGACAGGGGTCACCGGGGAGCTGTTTTTT. Residues: CASSLVTGVTGELFF.

This chain connects TRBV14 to TRBJ2-1; D is ambiguous. The V end lost 5 bases, the J end lost 7 bases, and 6 bases lay between the germline ends. Germline assignment: CDR1 SGHDN and CDR2 FVKESK. The CDR3 length is 11 residues. The CDR3 sequence is CASSVVNEQFF. CDR3 coding DNA: TGTGCCAGCAGCGTTGTTAATGAGCAGTTCTTC.

The chain joins TRBV5-4 to TRBJ1-1, with 8 nucleotides matching TRBD1. Germline V gene data show CDR1 as SGHNT and CDR2 as YYREEE (reference sequence). The CDR3 covers 15 residues. Trimming at V came to 4 bases and at J to 0 bases, leaving 5 bases not matched to a gene. The CDR3 sequence is CASSTGQGVNTEAFF. In nucleotides, the CDR3 is TGTGCCAGCAGCACTGGACAGGGCGTGAACACTGAAGCTTTCTTT.

The V call is TRBV11-2, the J call TRBJ2-1; 11 bases are a match to TRBD2. This CDR3 contains 15 residues. Unmatched junction bases numbered 2, after V lost 6 bases and J lost 1 base. Looked up from germline, CDR1 is SGHAT and CDR2 is FQNNGV. The DNA of the CDR3 is TGTGCCAGCAGACGACTAGCGGGGTCCTACAATGAGCAGTTCTTC. Residues: CASRRLAGSYNEQFF.

This chain connects TRBV6-6 to TRBJ1-2; a weak D match, TRBD1 (5 bases). The CDR3 covers 13 residues. The V gene lost 6 bases and the J gene lost 3 bases, with 11 bases spanning the gap. Germline loops: CDR1 MNHNY, CDR2 SVGAGI (reference sequence). As DNA, the CDR3 is TGTGCCAGCAGAAAAGGGGAGGACTATGGCTACACCTTC. Protein sequence: CASRKGEDYGYTF.

V gene TRBV5-4 combines with J gene TRBJ1-2; D is uncertain. Per the germline V gene, CDR1 is SGHNT and CDR2 is YYREEE (reference sequence). Trimming shortened V by 1 base and J by 4 bases, and 11 bases separated the two germline ends. This CDR3 contains 14 residues. Here the CDR3 DNA reads TGTGCCAGCAGCTTGCCTGACAACGTCTATGGCTACACCTTC. It encodes CASSLPDNVYGYTF.